The T cell receptor beta chain under discussion was sequenced for a study of cytomegalovirus exposure and HLA in healthy donors. Study-level findings and limits: The HLA-A and HLA-B alleles of most subjects were reportedly predicted accurately from TCR beta sequences. The productive fraction for most TCR beta V segments was about 87% or about 30% in an earlier analysis.

Germline V CDR1 and CDR2: SNHLY, FYNNEI. CDR3 length: 15 residues. Unmatched junction bases numbered 9, after V lost 10 bases and J lost 0 bases. As for this clone: The antigen is unknown.

With 60 Vbeta and 13 Jbeta primers, the PCR was carried out. TCRdb's table, derived via immunoSEQ multiplex PCR, lists solely in-frame clones and lacks some. Of more than 95,000 clones listed, about 59% are singletons. Sequencing was performed on PBMCs. V usage is TRBV2 and J usage is TRBJ2-1; TRBD2 aligns across 7 bases. This clonotype originated in a woman in her thirties or forties in good health and CMV-seropositive. CDR3 in amino acids: CATSSAGVSYNEQFF. In DNA, the CDR3 is TGTGCCACCTCCTCGGCGGGAGTCTCCTACAATGAGCAGTTCTTC.